These T cell receptor beta chains were read from a single sample in a study of blood T cell repertoires in COVID-19. Generated by immunoSEQ multiplex PCR, the TCRdb table keeps only in-frame clones and is missing some. The sample comprises 200,000 to 250,000 clones, 80% to 90% of which are singletons, and roughly a tenth rests with the top ten. The sample taken for sequencing was peripheral blood. The receptors stem from a woman older than 75 with acute or convalescent COVID-19. CDR3s include the opening cysteine and the closing phenylalanine or tryptophan. Fields, in order: D gene, V gene, clone size, J gene, CDR3 protein, CDR3 DNA. A D gene is named only where the DNA matches it firmly. Not all rows give a size; the values are once, few, many and, for expanded clones, a class.

TRBD2	TRBV5-4	-	TRBJ2-6	CASSKGLAGGGANVLTF	TGTGCCAGCAGCAAGGGACTAGCGGGAGGTGGGGCCAACGTCCTGACTTTC
TRBD1	TRBV28	once	TRBJ2-1	CASSSPAGTGDRNEQFF	TGTGCCAGCAGTTCCCCCGCCGGGACAGGGGATCGCAATGAGCAGTTCTTC
-	TRBV12-3/TRBV12-4	-	TRBJ2-1	CASTLTVREQFF	TGTGCCAGCACCTTGACAGTACGTGAGCAGTTCTTC
TRBD1	TRBV5-5	-	TRBJ1-2	CASSLGTDREGYTF	TGTGCCAGCAGCCTCGGGACAGATAGAGAAGGCTACACCTTC
-	TRBV30	-	TRBJ1-1	CAWTRDTLEAFF	TGTGCCTGGACCAGGGACACATTGGAAGCTTTCTTT
-	TRBV19	-	TRBJ1-1	CASTSNREGTEAFF	TGTGCCAGTACCTCGAACAGGGAAGGGACTGAAGCTTTCTTT
TRBD2	TRBV19	-	TRBJ2-2	CASSPTSGGNTGELFF	TGTGCCAGTAGCCCGACTAGCGGGGGAAACACCGGGGAGCTGTTTTTT
-	TRBV5-1	-	TRBJ2-4	CASSLEGVVAKNIQYF	TGCGCCAGCAGCTTGGAGGGGGTGGTGGCCAAAAACATTCAGTACTTC
-	TRBV10-3	-	TRBJ1-6	CAISTGFVEGSPLHF	TGTGCCATCAGTACAGGGTTCGTGGAAGGTTCACCCCTCCACTTT
TRBD1	TRBV3-1/TRBV3-2	-	TRBJ1-6	CASSPSGGGSPLHF	TGTGCCAGCAGCCCCTCAGGGGGCGGTTCACCCCTCCACTTT
-	TRBV18	-	TRBJ1-4	CASSPNGPTNEKLFF	TGTGCCAGCTCACCTAACGGTCCAACTAATGAAAAACTGTTTTTT
TRBD2	TRBV29-1	-	TRBJ2-1	CSVENSGGAYNEQFF	TGCAGCGTAGAAAATAGCGGGGGGGCCTACAATGAGCAGTTCTTC
-	TRBV6-2/TRBV6-3	-	TRBJ1-1	CASSQGSEAFF	TGTGCCAGCAGTCAGGGCTCTGAAGCTTTCTTT